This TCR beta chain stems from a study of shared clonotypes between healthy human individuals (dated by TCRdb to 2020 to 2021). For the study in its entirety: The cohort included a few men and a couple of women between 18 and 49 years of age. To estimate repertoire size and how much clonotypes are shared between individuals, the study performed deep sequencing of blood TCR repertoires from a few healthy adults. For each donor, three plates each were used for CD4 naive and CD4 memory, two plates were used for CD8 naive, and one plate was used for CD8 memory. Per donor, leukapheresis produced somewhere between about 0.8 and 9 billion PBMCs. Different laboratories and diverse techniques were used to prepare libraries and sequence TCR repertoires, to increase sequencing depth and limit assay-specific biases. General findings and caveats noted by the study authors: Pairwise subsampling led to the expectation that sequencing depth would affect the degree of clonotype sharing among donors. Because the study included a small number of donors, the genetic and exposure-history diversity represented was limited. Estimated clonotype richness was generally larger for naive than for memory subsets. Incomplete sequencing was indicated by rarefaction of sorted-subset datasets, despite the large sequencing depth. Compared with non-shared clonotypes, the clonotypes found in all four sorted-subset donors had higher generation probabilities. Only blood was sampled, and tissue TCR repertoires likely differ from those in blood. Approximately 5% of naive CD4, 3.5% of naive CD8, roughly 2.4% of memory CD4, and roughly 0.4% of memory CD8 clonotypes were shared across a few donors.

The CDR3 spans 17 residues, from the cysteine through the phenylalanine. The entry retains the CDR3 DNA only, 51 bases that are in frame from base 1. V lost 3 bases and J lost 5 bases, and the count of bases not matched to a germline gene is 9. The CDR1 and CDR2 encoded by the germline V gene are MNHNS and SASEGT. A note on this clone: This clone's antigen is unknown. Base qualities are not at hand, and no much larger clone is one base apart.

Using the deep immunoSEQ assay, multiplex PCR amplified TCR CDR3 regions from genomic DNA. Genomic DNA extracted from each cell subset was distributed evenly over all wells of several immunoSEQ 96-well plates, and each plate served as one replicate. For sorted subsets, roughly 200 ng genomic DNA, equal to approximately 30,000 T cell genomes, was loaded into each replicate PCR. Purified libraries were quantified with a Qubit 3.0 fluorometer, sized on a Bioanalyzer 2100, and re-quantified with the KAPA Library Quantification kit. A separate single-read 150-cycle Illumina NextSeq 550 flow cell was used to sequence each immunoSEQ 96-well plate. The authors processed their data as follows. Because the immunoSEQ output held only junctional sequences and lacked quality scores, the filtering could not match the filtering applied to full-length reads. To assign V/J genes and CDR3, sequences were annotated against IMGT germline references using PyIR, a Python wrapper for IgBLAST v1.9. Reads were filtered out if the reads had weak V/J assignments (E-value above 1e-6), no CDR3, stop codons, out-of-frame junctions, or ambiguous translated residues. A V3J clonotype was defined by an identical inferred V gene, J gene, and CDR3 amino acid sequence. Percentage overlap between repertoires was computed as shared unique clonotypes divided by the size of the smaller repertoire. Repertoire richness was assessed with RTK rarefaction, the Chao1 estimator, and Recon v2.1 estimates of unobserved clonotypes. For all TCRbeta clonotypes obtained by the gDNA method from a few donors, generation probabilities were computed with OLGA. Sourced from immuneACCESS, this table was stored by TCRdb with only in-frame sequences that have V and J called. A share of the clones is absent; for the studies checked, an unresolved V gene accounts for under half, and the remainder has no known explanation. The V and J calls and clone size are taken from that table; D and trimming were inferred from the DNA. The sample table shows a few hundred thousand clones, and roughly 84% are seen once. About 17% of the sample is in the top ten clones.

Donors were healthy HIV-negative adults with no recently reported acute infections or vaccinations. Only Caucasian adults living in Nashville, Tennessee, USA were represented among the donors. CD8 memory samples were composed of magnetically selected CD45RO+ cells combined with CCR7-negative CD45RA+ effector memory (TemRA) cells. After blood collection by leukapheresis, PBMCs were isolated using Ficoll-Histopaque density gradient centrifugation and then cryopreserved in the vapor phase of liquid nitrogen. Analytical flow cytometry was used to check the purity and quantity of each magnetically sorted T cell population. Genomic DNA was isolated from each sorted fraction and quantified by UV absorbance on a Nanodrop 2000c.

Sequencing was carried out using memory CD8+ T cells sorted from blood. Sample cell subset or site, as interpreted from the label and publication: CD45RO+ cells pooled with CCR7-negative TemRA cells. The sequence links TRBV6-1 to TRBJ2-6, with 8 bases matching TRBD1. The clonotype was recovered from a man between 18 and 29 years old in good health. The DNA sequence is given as TGTGCCAGCAGTGAGAACCCAGGACAGGGCTGGGCCAACGTCCTGACTTTC. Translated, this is CASSENPGQGWANVLTF.